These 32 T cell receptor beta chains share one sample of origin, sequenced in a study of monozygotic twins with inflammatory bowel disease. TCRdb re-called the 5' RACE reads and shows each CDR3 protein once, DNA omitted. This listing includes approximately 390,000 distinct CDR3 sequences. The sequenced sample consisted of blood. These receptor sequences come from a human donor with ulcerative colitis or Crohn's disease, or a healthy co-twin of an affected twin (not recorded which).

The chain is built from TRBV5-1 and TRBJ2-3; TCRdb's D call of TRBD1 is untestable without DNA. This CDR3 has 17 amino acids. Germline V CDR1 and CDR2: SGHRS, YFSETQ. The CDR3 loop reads CASSLGTGSRAADTQYF. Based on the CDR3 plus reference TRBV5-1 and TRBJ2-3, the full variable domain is KAGVTQTPRYLIKTRGQQVTLSCSPISGHRSVSWYQQTPGQGLQFLFEYFSETQRNKGNFPGRFSGRQFSNSRSEMNVSTLELGDSALYLCASSLGTGSRAADTQYFGPGTRLTVL.

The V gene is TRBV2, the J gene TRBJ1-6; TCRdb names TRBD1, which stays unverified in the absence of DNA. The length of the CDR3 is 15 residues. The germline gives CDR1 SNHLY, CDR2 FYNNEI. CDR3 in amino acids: CASSTDRGGNSPLHF. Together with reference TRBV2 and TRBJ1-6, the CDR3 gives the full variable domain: EPEVTQTPSHQVTQMGQEVILRCVPISNHLYFYWYRQILGQKVEFLVSFYNNEISEKSEIFDDQFSVERPDGSNFTLKIRSTKLEDSAMYFCASSTDRGGNSPLHFGNGTRLTVT.

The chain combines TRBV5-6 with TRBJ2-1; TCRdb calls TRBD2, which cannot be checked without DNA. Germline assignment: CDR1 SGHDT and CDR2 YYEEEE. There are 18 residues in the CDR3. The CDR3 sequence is CASSPGTSGRKSYNEQFF.

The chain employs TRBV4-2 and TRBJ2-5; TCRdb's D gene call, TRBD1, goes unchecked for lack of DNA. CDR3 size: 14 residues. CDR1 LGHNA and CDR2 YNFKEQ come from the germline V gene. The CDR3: CASSQPNRGETQYF.

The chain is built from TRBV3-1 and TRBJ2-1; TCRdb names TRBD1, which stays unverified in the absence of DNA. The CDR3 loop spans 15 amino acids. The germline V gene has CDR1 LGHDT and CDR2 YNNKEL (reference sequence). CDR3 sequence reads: CVSSQDRGLSNEQFF.

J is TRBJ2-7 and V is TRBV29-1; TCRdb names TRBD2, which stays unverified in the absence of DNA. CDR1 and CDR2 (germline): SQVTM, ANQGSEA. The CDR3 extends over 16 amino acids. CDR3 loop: CSVETQAGSNAYEQYF.

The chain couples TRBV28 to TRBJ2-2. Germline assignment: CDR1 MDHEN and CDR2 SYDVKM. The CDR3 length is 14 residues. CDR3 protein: CASTPTGNTGELFF.

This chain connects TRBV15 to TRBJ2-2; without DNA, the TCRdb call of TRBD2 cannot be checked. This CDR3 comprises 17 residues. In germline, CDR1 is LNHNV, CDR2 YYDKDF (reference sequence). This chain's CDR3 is CATSALKALAETGELFF. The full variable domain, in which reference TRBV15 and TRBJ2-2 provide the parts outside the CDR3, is DAMVIQNPRYQVTQFGKPVTLSCSQTLNHNVMYWYQQKSSQAPKLLFHYYDKDFNNEADTPDNFQSRRPNTSFCFLDIRSPGLGDTAMYLCATSALKALAETGELFFGEGSRLTVL.

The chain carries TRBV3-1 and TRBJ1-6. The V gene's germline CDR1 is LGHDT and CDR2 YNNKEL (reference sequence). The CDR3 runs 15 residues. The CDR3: CASSQVPLGNSPLHF.

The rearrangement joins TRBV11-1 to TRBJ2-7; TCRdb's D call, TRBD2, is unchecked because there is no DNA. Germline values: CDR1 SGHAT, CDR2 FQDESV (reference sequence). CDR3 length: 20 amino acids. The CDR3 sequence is CASSSSSLAGVVPTPYEQYF.

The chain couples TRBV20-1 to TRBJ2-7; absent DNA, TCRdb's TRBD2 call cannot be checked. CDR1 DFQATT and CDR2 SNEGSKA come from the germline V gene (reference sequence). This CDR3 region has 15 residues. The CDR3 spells CSARPGASGGDEQYF.

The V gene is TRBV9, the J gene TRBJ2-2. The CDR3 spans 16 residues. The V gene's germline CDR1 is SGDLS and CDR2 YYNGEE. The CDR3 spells CASSVGEAGTTGELFF.

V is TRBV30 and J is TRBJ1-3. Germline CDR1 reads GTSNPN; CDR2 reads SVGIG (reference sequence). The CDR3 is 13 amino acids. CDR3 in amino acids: CAYSTDSGNTIYF.

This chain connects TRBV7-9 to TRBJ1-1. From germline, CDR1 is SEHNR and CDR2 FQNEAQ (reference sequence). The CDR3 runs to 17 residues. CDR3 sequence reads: CASSYNKRSRVNTEAFF.

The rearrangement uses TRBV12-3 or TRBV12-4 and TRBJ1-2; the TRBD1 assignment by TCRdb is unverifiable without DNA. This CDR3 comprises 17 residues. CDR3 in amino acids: CASSLVVGDRHNYGYTF.

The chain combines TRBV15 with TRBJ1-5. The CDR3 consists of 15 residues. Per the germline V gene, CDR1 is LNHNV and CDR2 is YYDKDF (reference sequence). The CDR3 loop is CATSREGGRNQPQHF.

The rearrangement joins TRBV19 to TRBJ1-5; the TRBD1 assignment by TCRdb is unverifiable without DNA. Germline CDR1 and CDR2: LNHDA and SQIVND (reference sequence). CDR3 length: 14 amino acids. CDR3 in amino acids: CASSTPGSDQPQHF.

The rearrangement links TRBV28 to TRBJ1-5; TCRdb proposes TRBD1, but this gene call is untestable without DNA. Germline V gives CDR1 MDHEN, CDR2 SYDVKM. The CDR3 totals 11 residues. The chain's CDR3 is CASRGQVAQHF.

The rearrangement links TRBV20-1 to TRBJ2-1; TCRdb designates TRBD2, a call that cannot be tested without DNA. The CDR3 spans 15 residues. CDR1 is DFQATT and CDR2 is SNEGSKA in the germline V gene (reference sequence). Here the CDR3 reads CSAFTFAWRGNEQFF.

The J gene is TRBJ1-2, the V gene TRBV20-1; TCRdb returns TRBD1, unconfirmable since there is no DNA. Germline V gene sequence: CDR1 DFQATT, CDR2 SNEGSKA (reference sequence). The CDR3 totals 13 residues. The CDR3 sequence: CSAWDREGYGYTF.

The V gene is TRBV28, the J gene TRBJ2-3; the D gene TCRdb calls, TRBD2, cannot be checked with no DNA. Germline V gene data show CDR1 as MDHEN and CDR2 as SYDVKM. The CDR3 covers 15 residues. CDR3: CASSLQRGGIDTQYF.

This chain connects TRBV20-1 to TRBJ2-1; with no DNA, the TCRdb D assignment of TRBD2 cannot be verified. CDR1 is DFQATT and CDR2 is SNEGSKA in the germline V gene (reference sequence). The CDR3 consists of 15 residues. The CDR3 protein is CSARPPTSGKYEQFF.

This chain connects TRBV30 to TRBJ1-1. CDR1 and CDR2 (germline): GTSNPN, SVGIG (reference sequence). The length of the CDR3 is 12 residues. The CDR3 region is CAWAQANTEAFF.

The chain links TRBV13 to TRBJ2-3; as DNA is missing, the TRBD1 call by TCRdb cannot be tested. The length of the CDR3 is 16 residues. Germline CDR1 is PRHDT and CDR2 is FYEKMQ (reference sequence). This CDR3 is CASSHPQTGGEDTQYF.

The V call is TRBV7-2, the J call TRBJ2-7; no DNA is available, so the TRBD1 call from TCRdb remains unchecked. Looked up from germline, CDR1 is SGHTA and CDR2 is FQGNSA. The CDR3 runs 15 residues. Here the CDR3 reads CASSLGPLYSYEQYF.

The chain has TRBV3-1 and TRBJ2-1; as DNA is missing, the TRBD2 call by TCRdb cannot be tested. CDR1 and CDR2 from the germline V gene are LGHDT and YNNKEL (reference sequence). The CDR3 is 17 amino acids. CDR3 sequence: CASSQGLAGGFYNEQFF.

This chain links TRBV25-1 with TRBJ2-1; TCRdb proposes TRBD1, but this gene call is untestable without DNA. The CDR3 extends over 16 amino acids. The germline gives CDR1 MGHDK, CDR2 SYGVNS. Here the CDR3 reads CASSEWGTGNYNEQFF.

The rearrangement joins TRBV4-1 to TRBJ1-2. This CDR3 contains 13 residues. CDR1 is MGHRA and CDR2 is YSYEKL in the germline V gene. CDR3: CASSQDGPYGYTF.

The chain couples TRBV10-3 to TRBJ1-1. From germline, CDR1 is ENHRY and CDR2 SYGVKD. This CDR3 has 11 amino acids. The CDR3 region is CAISERTEAFF.

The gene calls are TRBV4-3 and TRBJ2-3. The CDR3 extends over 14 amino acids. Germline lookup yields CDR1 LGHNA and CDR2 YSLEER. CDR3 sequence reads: CASSQGEITDTQYF.

The CDR3 loop is CSAPPPSGSYEQYF. V usage is TRBV20-1 and J usage is TRBJ2-7; TCRdb indicates TRBD2, and absent DNA this call remains unverified. Germline V CDR1 and CDR2: DFQATT, SNEGSKA (reference sequence). There are 14 residues in the CDR3.

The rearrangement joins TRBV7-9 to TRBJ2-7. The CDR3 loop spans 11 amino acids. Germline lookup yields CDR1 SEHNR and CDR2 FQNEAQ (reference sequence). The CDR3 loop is CASGRSYEQYF. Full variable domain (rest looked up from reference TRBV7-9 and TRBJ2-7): DTGVSQNPRHKITKRGQNVTFRCDPISEHNRLYWYRQTLGQGPEFLTYFQNEAQLEKSRLLSDRFSAERPKGSFSTLEIQRTEQGDSAMYLCASGRSYEQYFGPGTRLTVT.